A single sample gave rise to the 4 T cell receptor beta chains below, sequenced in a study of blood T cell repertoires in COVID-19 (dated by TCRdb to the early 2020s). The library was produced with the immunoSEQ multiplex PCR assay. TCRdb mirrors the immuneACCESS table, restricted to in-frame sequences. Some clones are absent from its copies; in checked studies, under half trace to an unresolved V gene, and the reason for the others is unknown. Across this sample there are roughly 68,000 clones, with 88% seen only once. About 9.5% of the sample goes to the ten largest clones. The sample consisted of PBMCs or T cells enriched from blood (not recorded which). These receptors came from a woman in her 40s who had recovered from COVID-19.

CDR3 sequence (DNA): TGCGCCAGCAGCGCCTCCGCGCTAGCGGGGGAAGAGACCCAGTACTTC. Protein: CASSASALAGEETQYF. The chain couples TRBV5-1 to TRBJ2-5, with 10 bases lining up with TRBD2. V shed 4 bases, J shed 3 bases, and the junction held 9 bases outside the gene matches. The CDR3 runs to 16 residues. Germline-derived CDR1 and CDR2 are SGHRS and YFSETQ.

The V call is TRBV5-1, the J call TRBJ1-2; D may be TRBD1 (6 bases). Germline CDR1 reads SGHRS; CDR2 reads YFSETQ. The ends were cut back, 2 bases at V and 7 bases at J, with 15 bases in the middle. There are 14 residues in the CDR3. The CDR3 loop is CASSLLQGSGGYTF. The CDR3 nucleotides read TGCGCCAGCAGCTTACTACAGGGTTCCGGTGGCTACACCTTC.

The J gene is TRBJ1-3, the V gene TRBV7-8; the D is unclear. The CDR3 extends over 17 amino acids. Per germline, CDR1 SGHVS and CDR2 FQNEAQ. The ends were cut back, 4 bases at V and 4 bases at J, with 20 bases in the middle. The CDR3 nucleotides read TGTGCCAGCAGCTCTGCTAGGACTATGATGGGGGGAAACACCATATATTTT. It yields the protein CASSSARTMMGGNTIYF.

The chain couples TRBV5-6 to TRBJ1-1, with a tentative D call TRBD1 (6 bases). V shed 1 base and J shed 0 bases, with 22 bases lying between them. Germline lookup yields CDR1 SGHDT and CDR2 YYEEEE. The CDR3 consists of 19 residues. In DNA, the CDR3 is TGTGCCAGCAGCTTGATGGGTACAGGGATCCGATTCATGAACACTGAAGCTTTCTTT. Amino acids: CASSLMGTGIRFMNTEAFF.